One TCR beta chain is described in this entry. This specimen comes from a study of blood T cell repertoires in COVID-19. Study-level information: Sources were T cells, B-cell-depleted T cells, or PBMCs; the material itself was cDNA or gDNA.

Assay: immunoSEQ multiplex PCR; the TCRdb copy retains only in-frame clones and omits some. In the table there are some 300,000 clones, 88% of which are singletons. The sequence derives from a woman under 40 who had recovered from COVID-19. Sequencing was carried out using PBMCs or T cells enriched from blood (not recorded which).

The CDR3, as DNA: TGTGCCAGCAGCTTAGTTAACGAGCAGTACTTC. Amino acids: CASSLVNEQYF. The V and J genes are TRBV7-2 and TRBJ2-7; no clear D. V lost 1 base and J 5 bases, leaving 3 bases between the germline ends. CDR1 SGHTA and CDR2 FQGNSA come from the germline V gene. CDR3 length equals 11 residues.